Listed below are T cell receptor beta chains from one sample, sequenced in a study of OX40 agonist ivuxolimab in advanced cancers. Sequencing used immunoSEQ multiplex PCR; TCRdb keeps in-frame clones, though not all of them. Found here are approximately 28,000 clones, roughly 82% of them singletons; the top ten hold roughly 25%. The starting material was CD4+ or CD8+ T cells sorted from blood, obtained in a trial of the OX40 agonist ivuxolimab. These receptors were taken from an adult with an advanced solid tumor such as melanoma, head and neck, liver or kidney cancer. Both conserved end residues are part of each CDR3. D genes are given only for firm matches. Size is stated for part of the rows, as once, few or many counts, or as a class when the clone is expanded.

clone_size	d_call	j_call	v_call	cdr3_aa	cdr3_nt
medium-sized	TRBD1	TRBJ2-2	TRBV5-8	CASSPVGTGITGELFF	TGTGCCAGCAGCCCGGTAGGGACAGGGATCACCGGGGAGCTGTTTTTT
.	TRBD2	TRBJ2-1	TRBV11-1	CASSIWGSGEYNEQFF	TGTGCCAGCAGCATCTGGGGTAGCGGGGAATACAATGAGCAGTTCTTC
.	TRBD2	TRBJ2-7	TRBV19	CASSIPPKREFYEQYF	TGTGCCAGTAGTATCCCCCCTAAGCGGGAGTTCTACGAGCAGTACTTC
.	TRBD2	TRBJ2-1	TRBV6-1	CASSTTSGSYNEQFF	TGTGCCAGCAGTACCACTAGCGGGAGTTACAATGAGCAGTTCTTC
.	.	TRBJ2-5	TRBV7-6	CASSLALETQYF	TGTGCCAGCAGCTTAGCGTTGGAGACCCAGTACTTC
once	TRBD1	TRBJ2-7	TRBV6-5	CASSTGQGTYEQYF	TGTGCCAGCAGTACAGGACAGGGCACCTACGAGCAGTACTTC
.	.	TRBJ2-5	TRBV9	CASSERWGNQETQYF	TGTGCCAGCAGCGAGCGGTGGGGGAACCAAGAGACCCAGTACTTC
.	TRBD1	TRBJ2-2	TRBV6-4	CASRGGTGAGTIWELFF	TGTGCCAGCAGGGGAGGGACAGGGGCAGGAACGATCTGGGAGCTGTTTTTT
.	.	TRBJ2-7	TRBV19	CASSNRAAAPFGEQYF	TGTGCCAGTAGTAACCGCGCGGCAGCGCCCTTCGGTGAGCAGTACTTC
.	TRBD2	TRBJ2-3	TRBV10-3	CAISALAGSDTQYF	TGTGCCATCAGTGCCCTAGCGGGCTCAGATACGCAGTATTTT
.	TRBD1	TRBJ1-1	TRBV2	CASSEAGTADTEAFF	TGTGCCAGCAGTGAAGCGGGGACAGCTGACACTGAAGCTTTCTTT
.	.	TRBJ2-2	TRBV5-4	CASSFGFGGELFF	TGTGCCAGCAGCTTTGGGTTCGGCGGGGAGCTGTTTTTT
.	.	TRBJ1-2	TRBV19	CASTQGHGYTF	TGTGCCAGTACCCAGGGGCATGGCTACACCTTC
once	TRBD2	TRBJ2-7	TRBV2	CASTNGRIASGEQYF	TGTGCCAGCACCAACGGGAGGATCGCGTCCGGCGAGCAGTACTTC
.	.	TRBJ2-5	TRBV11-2	CASSLRQKTQYF	TGTGCCAGCAGCTTAAGACAGAAGACCCAGTACTTC
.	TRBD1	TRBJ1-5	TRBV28	CASSLRTGGDQPQHF	TGTGCCAGCAGTTTAAGGACAGGGGGCGATCAGCCCCAGCATTTT
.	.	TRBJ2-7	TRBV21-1	CASSSRQGLYYEQYF	TGTGCCAGCAGCAGCAGACAGGGGCTCTACTACGAGCAGTACTTC
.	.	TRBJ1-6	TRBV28	CATTARDYNSPLHF	TGTGCCACCACCGCGAGGGATTATAATTCACCCCTCCACTTT
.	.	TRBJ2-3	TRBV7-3	CASSLGTSTDTQYF	TGTGCCAGCAGCTTAGGAACTTCCACAGATACGCAGTATTTT
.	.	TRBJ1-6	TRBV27	CASSLNRAYNSPLHF	TGTGCCAGCAGTTTAAACAGGGCCTATAATTCACCCCTCCACTTT
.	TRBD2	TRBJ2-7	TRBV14	CASSPTSGRAYEQYF	TGTGCCAGCAGCCCTACTAGCGGGAGGGCCTACGAGCAGTACTTC
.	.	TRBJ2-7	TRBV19	CASSPGWSSYEQYF	TGTGCCAGTAGTCCAGGGTGGAGCTCCTACGAGCAGTACTTC
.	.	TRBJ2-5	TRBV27	CASSGTGARGSETQYF	TGTGCCAGCAGTGGGACAGGTGCGCGGGGGAGTGAGACCCAGTACTTC
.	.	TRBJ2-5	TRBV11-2	CASSLVGSRETQYF	TGTGCCAGCAGCTTAGTCGGTAGCCGGGAGACCCAGTACTTC
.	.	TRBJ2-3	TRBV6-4	CASSDSAGADTQYF	TGTGCCAGCAGTGACTCGGCCGGGGCAGATACGCAGTATTTT
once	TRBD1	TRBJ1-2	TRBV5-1	CASSLGTGVGYTF	TGCGCCAGCAGCTTGGGGACAGGGGTTGGCTACACCTTC
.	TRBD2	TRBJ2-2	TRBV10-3	CAISHARVGEGLSYGELFF	TGTGCCATCAGCCATGCCCGGGTGGGGGAGGGCCTTTCGTACGGGGAGCTGTTTTTT
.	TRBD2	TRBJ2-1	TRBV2	CASIGREGTYNEQFF	TGTGCCAGCATCGGCCGGGAGGGGACCTACAATGAGCAGTTCTTC
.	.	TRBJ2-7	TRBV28	CASSSRLEISYEQYF	TGTGCCAGCAGTTCTCGACTAGAGATCTCCTACGAGCAGTACTTC
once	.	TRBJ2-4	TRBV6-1	CASSEARDRDIQYF	TGTGCCAGCAGTGAAGCAAGAGACAGAGACATTCAGTACTTC
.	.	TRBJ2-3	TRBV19	CASSIEAGVRFGTDTQYF	TGTGCCAGTAGTATAGAAGCGGGCGTGCGTTTTGGCACAGATACGCAGTATTTT
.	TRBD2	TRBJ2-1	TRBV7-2	CASSQGTSRGHEQFF	TGTGCCAGCAGCCAAGGGACTAGCCGGGGACATGAGCAGTTCTTC
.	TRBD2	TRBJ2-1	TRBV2	CASSTSGVYNEQFF	TGTGCCAGTTCTACTAGCGGGGTATACAATGAGCAGTTCTTC
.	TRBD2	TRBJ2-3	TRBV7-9	CASSFPSFTSGSADTQYF	TGTGCCAGCAGCTTCCCATCGTTTACTAGCGGGAGCGCAGATACGCAGTATTTT
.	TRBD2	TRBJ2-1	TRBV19	CASSIEGVASGRGDEQFF	TGTGCCAGTAGTATCGAAGGGGTAGCTAGCGGGAGGGGAGATGAGCAGTTCTTC
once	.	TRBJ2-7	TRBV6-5	CASSYSGGGDEQYF	TGTGCCAGCAGTTACTCCGGGGGCGGGGACGAGCAGTACTTC
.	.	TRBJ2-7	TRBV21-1	CASSKARLPRPEQYF	TGTGCCAGCAGCAAAGCGCGCTTGCCCCGTCCCGAGCAGTACTTC
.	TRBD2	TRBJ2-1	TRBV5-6	CASSTLAGSSYNEQFF	TGTGCCAGCAGCACACTAGCGGGAAGCTCCTACAATGAGCAGTTCTTC
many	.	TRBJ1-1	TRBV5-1	CASSLDLNTEAFF	TGCGCCAGCAGCTTGGATCTGAACACTGAAGCTTTCTTT
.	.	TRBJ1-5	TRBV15	CATSRGVGRVSNQPQHF	TGTGCCACCAGCAGAGGCGTCGGCAGGGTGAGCAATCAGCCCCAGCATTTT
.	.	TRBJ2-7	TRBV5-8	CASSLGYGGQTYEQYF	TGTGCCAGCAGCTTAGGGTACGGGGGGCAAACCTACGAGCAGTACTTC
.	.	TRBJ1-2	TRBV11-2	CASSLGRRGDYGYTF	TGTGCCAGCAGCTTAGGACGGAGGGGTGACTATGGCTACACCTTC
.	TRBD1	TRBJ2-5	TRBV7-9	CASSFGTASPYQETQYF	TGTGCCAGCAGCTTCGGGACAGCCTCTCCGTACCAAGAGACCCAGTACTTC
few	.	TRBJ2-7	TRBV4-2	CASSQDRGSSYEQYF	TGTGCCAGCAGCCAAGATCGGGGGAGCTCCTACGAGCAGTACTTC
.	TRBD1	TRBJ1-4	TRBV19	CASSPALSPGQRPEKLFF	TGTGCCAGTAGTCCCGCCCTATCCCCGGGACAGAGGCCTGAAAAACTGTTTTTT
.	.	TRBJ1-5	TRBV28	CASSLFGVASNQPQHF	TGTGCCAGCAGTTTATTTGGGGTCGCGAGCAATCAGCCCCAGCATTTT
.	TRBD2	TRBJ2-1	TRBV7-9	CASSAAGTLVYNEQFF	TGTGCCAGCAGCGCAGCGGGAACCCTTGTTTACAATGAGCAGTTCTTC
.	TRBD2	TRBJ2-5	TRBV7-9	CASSPGLRQETQYF	TGTGCCAGCAGCCCGGGACTAAGACAAGAGACCCAGTACTTC
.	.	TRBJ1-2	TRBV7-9	CASSLEDRYGYTF	TGTGCCAGCAGCTTAGAGGACAGATATGGCTACACCTTC